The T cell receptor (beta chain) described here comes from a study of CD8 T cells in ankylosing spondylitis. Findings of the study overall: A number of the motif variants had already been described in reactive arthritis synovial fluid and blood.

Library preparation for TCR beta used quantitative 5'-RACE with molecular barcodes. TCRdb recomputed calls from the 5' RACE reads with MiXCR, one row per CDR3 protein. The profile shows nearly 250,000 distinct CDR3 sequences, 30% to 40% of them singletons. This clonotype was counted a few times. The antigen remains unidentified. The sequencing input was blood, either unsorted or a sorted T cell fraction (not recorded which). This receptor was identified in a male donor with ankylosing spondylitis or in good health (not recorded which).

The CDR3 spells CSARGSVNTGELFF. The CDR3 region has the DNA TGCAGTGCTAGAGGTTCCGTGAACACCGGGGAGCTGTTTTTT. The rearrangement uses TRBV20-1 and TRBJ2-2; D ambiguous. Germline assignment: CDR1 DFQATT and CDR2 SNEGSKA (reference sequence). V was shortened by 1 base and J by 1 base, with 7 bases between the two germline ends. The CDR3 runs to 14 residues.